The 27 T cell receptor beta chains below were found in one sample sequenced in a study of CD8+ T cells in alopecia areata. Investigators isolated RNA and reverse transcribed it into cDNA to act as the sequencing template. Repertoires were generated with immunoSEQ multiplex PCR, while TCRdb's copy carries only in-frame clones and drops some. The sample lists 200,000 or so clones, roughly 64% occurring once. Treatment reported: oral pan-JAK inhibitor, 5-10 mg twice daily. The sample here was CD4+ T cells sorted from blood, taken at week 24, from a patient treated with tofacitinib. The receptor set was obtained from a human donor with alopecia areata.

This clone appeared a single time. The J gene is TRBJ2-3, the V gene TRBV5-1; no firm D call. Germline CDR1 and CDR2: SGHRS and YFSETQ. V lost 2 bases and J lost 2, with 12 bases in between. The CDR3 loop spans 15 amino acids. The CDR3, as DNA: TGCGCCAGCAGCTTCGGAAGCCCGACCACAGATACGCAGTATTTT. This gives the protein CASSFGSPTTDTQYF.

The chain links TRBV10-3 to TRBJ2-5; maybe TRBD2 (5 bases). Trimming removed 6 bases at V and 4 bases at J, with 12 bases between. Germline V CDR1 and CDR2: ENHRY, SYGVKD. This CDR3 contains 13 residues. CDR3 loop: CAISGKGGETQYF. CDR3 bases: TGTGCCATCAGCGGAAAAGGAGGAGAGACCCAGTACTTC.

V usage is TRBV5-1 and J usage is TRBJ2-6; no clear D. CDR1 SGHRS and CDR2 YFSETQ come from the germline V gene. Trimming left V 0 bases short and J 2 bases short, with 6 bases between. CDR3 length: 15 residues. The CDR3 region is CASSLAQAGANVLTF. The CDR3 DNA reads as TGCGCCAGCAGCTTGGCGCAGGCTGGGGCCAACGTCCTGACTTTC.

This sequence joins TRBV30 and TRBJ2-1; D is uncertain. Per the germline V gene, CDR1 is GTSNPN and CDR2 is SVGIG (reference sequence). With 3 bases removed from V and 0 bases from J, the gap between germline ends came to 6 bases. The CDR3 runs to 13 residues. The CDR3 is CAWRKDSYNEQFF. CDR3 bases: TGTGCCTGGAGGAAGGACTCCTACAATGAGCAGTTCTTC.

In this sample, this clone turned up a few times. This chain joins TRBV10-3 and TRBJ1-5; 8 positions match TRBD1. V lost 6 bases and J lost 5; bases outside the gene matches: 3. Germline V CDR1 and CDR2: ENHRY, SYGVKD. CDR3 size: 13 residues. DNA of the CDR3: TGTGCCATCAGCGTGGACAGGGATCAGCCCCAGCATTTT. Amino acid sequence: CAISVDRDQPQHF.

The V and J genes are TRBV6-6 and TRBJ2-3; D is ambiguous. V shed 2 bases and J shed 6 bases, with 6 bases lying between them. Germline V CDR1 and CDR2: MNHNY, SVGAGI (reference sequence). This CDR3 spans 12 amino acids. This CDR3 reads CASSYLDDTQYF. CDR3 DNA sequence: TGTGCCAGCAGTTACCTGGACGATACGCAGTATTTT.

This clone was observed once. The chain has TRBV2 and TRBJ1-5; 7 positions agree with TRBD1. V shed 6 bases and J 6 bases; nucleotides not matched to a gene: 11. The CDR3 sequence is 15 residues long. Germline V gene lookup returns CDR1 SNHLY and CDR2 FYNNEI. The DNA for the CDR3 is TGTGCCAGCAGACCGACAGGGTCCAATATTCAGCCCCAGCATTTT. This codes for CASRPTGSNIQPQHF.

This clone was found a few times. The chain couples TRBV12-5 to TRBJ2-1; the match to TRBD2 covers 13 bases. The CDR3 consists of 15 residues. In germline, CDR1 is LGHNT, CDR2 FRNRAP. V shed 5 bases, J shed 6 bases, and the junction held 4 bases outside the gene matches. The chain's CDR3 is CASGPGTSGANEQFF. CDR3 nucleotides: TGTGCTAGTGGTCCGGGGACTAGCGGGGCCAATGAGCAGTTCTTC.

The CDR3 DNA sequence: TGTGCCAGCAGCCTCCTGGGCGGGGCCAACGTCCTGACTTTC. This encodes CASSLLGGANVLTF. The genes are TRBV14 and TRBJ2-6; D is unclear. The CDR3 runs to 14 residues. Germline CDR1 reads SGHDN; CDR2 reads FVKESK. Trimming left V 4 bases short and J 4 bases short, with 8 bases between.

This clone was counted only a few times. Here the CDR3 reads CSVARDTNTEAFF. CDR3 nucleotides: TGCAGCGTCGCTCGGGATACGAACACTGAAGCTTTCTTT. The chain recombines TRBV29-1 with TRBJ1-1; D unresolved. V was trimmed by 6 bases and J by 1 base, leaving 12 bases between them. Germline lookup yields CDR1 SQVTM and CDR2 ANQGSEA. The CDR3 is 13 residues long.

The V and J genes are TRBV4-3 and TRBJ2-7, with 7 bases matching TRBD2. The ends lost 0 bases at V and 2 bases at J; junction bases unmatched: 4. Germline CDR1 and CDR2: LGHNA and YSLEER. The CDR3 runs 15 residues. Here the CDR3 DNA reads TGCGCCAGCAGCCAAGAATTTACTAGCGCCTACGAGCAGTACTTC. Protein: CASSQEFTSAYEQYF.

The rearrangement links TRBV29-1 to TRBJ1-2, with TRBD1 as a possible D gene (5 bases). V lost 4 bases to trimming and J lost 0 bases, with 12 bases between them. CDR3 length equals 14 residues. Germline CDR1 SQVTM, CDR2 ANQGSEA. CDR3 sequence reads: CSVATEGPNYGYTF. CDR3 nucleotide sequence: TGCAGCGTTGCAACGGAGGGGCCTAACTATGGCTACACCTTC.

Of note for this clone: Compared with germline, one end of the junction differs, possibly owing to a read error. The chain is built from TRBV7-2 and TRBJ1-6, with 7 nucleotides matching TRBD1. The length of the CDR3 is 12 residues. The germline CDR1 and CDR2 sequences are SGHTA and FQGNSA. CDR3 in amino acids: CASSLGTELRTF. The CDR3 DNA reads as TGTGCCAGCAGCTTGGGGACAGAGCTACGGACCTTT. Together with reference TRBV7-2 and TRBJ1-6, the CDR3 gives the full variable domain: GAGVSQSPSNKVTEKGKDVELRCDPISGHTALYWYRQSLGQGLEFLIYFQGNSAPDKSGLPSDRFSAERTGGSVSTLTIQRTQQEDSAVYLCASSLGTELRTFGNGTRLTVT.

The chain has TRBV30 and TRBJ2-5, with D possibly matching TRBD1 (6 bases). The CDR3 totals 14 residues. The germline V gene encodes CDR1 GTSNPN and CDR2 SVGIG (reference sequence). Trimming stripped 0 bases from V and 7 bases from J, with 15 bases between. CDR3 loop: CAWSVSRGGGTQYF. The CDR3 bases are TGTGCCTGGAGTGTAAGCAGGGGCGGCGGGACCCAGTACTTC.

In this sample, this clone turned up a few times. The chain uses TRBV19 and TRBJ2-6; 7 bases map to TRBD1. The trim removed 9 bases at V and 1 base at J, leaving 9 bases unmatched. This CDR3 has 16 residues. The germline V gene encodes CDR1 LNHDA and CDR2 SQIVND (reference sequence). CDR3 amino acids: CASSPGTDSGANVLTF. For the CDR3, the DNA is TGTGCCAGCTCGCCCGGGACAGATTCTGGGGCCAACGTCCTGACTTTC.

In this sample, this clone turned up a few times. The chain has TRBV2 and TRBJ2-1; D remains ambiguous. Germline V lookup: CDR1 SNHLY, CDR2 FYNNEI. Between the trimmed V and J ends, which lost 4 bases and 6 bases, there was a span of 7 bases. The CDR3 loop spans 12 amino acids. The DNA for the CDR3 is TGTGCCAGCAGTGGGGTGGGCAATGAGCAGTTCTTC. Protein: CASSGVGNEQFF.

This clone has a handful of counts. The chain joins TRBV7-9 to TRBJ2-5; no firm D call. The V gene's germline CDR1 is SEHNR and CDR2 FQNEAQ (reference sequence). V shed 4 bases and J shed 4 bases, with 7 bases lying between them. The CDR3 runs 12 residues. CDR3 sequence (DNA): TGTGCCAGCAGCTACCCGCTAGAGACCCAGTACTTC. It specifies CASSYPLETQYF.

The chain combines TRBV5-1 with TRBJ2-5; a possible D gene is TRBD1 (5 bases). The ends were cut back, 3 bases at V and 2 bases at J, with 8 bases in the middle. The CDR3 runs 13 residues. Germline V gene data show CDR1 as SGHRS and CDR2 as YFSETQ. The CDR3 DNA is TGCGCCAGCAGCTCAGGGCGGCAAGAGACCCAGTACTTC. Residues: CASSSGRQETQYF.

J is TRBJ1-4 and V is TRBV30; 7 bases match TRBD1. Germline lookup yields CDR1 GTSNPN and CDR2 SVGIG (reference sequence). The CDR3 has 13 amino acids. V was clipped by 0 bases and J by 8 bases; unmatched bases: 3. In DNA, the CDR3 is TGTGCCTGGAGTGTAGGGGGCAGCGAAAAACTGTTTTTT. Protein sequence: CAWSVGGSEKLFF.

The chain is built from TRBV7-8 and TRBJ2-7; D unresolved. With 2 bases removed from V and 6 bases from J, the gap between germline ends came to 8 bases. CDR1 SGHVS and CDR2 FQNEAQ come from the germline V gene. This CDR3 comprises 12 residues. The CDR3: CASSLTRAEQYF. CDR3 bases: TGTGCCAGCAGCTTAACGCGTGCCGAGCAGTACTTC.

V usage is TRBV29-1 and J usage is TRBJ1-4; D ambiguous. Germline V CDR1 and CDR2: SQVTM, ANQGSEA. V lost 0 bases, J lost 8 bases, and 16 bases lay in between. This CDR3 has 15 residues. For the CDR3, the DNA is TGCAGCGTTGAAGATCGAGTCGGGAATCGGGAAAAACTGTTTTTT. This codes for CSVEDRVGNREKLFF. The complete variable domain, with remaining parts taken from reference TRBV29-1 and TRBJ1-4, reads SAVISQKPSRDICQRGTSLTIQCQVDSQVTMMFWYRQQPGQSLTLIATANQGSEATYESGFVIDKFPISRPNLTFSTLTVSNMSPEDSSIYLCSVEDRVGNREKLFFGSGTQLSVL.

This clone was seen a handful of times. The rearrangement links TRBV30 to TRBJ2-6, with D perhaps matching TRBD1 (6 bases). Germline CDR1 reads GTSNPN; CDR2 reads SVGIG (reference sequence). With 7 bases removed from V and 0 bases from J, the gap between germline ends came to 7 bases. The CDR3 is made up of 13 amino acids. The CDR3 loop reads CALDSSGANVLTF. CDR3 bases: TGTGCCTTGGACAGCTCTGGGGCCAACGTCCTGACTTTC. Combining the CDR3 with reference TRBV30 and TRBJ2-6 gives the whole variable domain SQTIHQWPATLVQPVGSPLSLECTVEGTSNPNLYWYRQAAGRGLQLLFYSVGIGQISSEVPQNLSASRPQDRQFILSSKKLLLSDSGFYLCALDSSGANVLTFGAGSRLTVL.

The chain joins TRBV29-1 to TRBJ2-7, with 8 bases aligning to TRBD2. CDR1 and CDR2 from the germline V gene are SQVTM and ANQGSEA. J lost 2 bases, V lost 5 bases, and 2 bases had no gene match. The CDR3 extends over 12 amino acids. Here the CDR3 DNA reads TGCAGCGTTCGGGAGGGGCCCTACGAGCAGTACTTC. Its translation: CSVREGPYEQYF.

The gene calls are TRBV11-1 and TRBJ2-3, with 7 nucleotides matching TRBD2. Germline loops: CDR1 SGHAT, CDR2 FQDESV (reference sequence). Trimming took 7 bases from V and 5 from J; bases not matched to a gene: 9. This CDR3 contains 14 residues. The CDR3 region is CASNGREALDTQYF. For the CDR3, the DNA is TGTGCCAGCAACGGACGGGAGGCCCTAGATACGCAGTATTTT.

This clone was counted a few times. The chain uses TRBV2 and TRBJ2-5; D unclear. V lost 3 bases, J lost 5 bases, and 7 bases lay in between. Germline values: CDR1 SNHLY, CDR2 FYNNEI. The CDR3 spans 12 residues. CDR3 DNA sequence: TGTGCCAGCAGTGATGGCAAGGAGACCCAGTACTTC. Amino acids: CASSDGKETQYF.

This chain uses TRBV7-3 with TRBJ2-6; TRBD1 might be the D (7 bases). Per the germline V gene, CDR1 is SGHTA and CDR2 is FQGTGA. V was cut by 5 bases and J by 0 bases, with 17 bases left in between. The CDR3 sequence is 18 residues long. CDR3 sequence (DNA): TGTGCCAGCAGCCCCCGGGGTCAGGGGGGCTCTGGGGCCAACGTCCTGACTTTC. It yields the protein CASSPRGQGGSGANVLTF.

The genes are TRBV6-6 and TRBJ2-7, with D possibly matching TRBD2 (7 bases). The CDR3 is 14 amino acids. Germline CDR1 and CDR2: MNHNY and SVGAGI (reference sequence). V was trimmed by 2 bases and J by 3 bases, leaving 11 bases between them. The CDR3 here is CASSYGGANYEQYF. The CDR3 bases are TGTGCCAGCAGTTACGGGGGGGCAAACTACGAGCAGTACTTC.